This section outlines one TCR beta chain sequence together with its context. Sequencing was performed with immunoSEQ multiplex PCR; in TCRdb, only in-frame clones are kept and a portion is missing. The data show roughly 80,000 clones, under 80% seen once. This sample stems from a study of blood T cell repertoires in COVID-19. Overall study context: Samples came from the United States, Italy and Spain, spanning acute and convalescent COVID-19. T cells, B-cell-depleted T cells, or PBMCs provided the cDNA or gDNA that served as material.

V lost 5 bases and J lost 2, with 10 bases in between. The CDR3 covers 14 residues. CDR1 and CDR2 (germline): LNHDA, SQIVND (reference sequence). Sequenced material: peripheral blood. The genes are TRBV19 and TRBJ1-3; no firm D call. This receptor was taken from a human donor in a cohort sampled during active COVID-19. This CDR3 is CASSLQVTGNTIYF. The CDR3 DNA reads as TGTGCCAGTAGTCTCCAGGTTACTGGAAACACCATATATTTT.